This T cell receptor beta chain was documented in a study of blood T cell repertoires in COVID-19. The wider study: Researchers got acute and convalescent COVID-19 samples from the United States, Italy and Spain.

V lost 2 bases to trimming and J lost 2 bases, with 10 bases between them. The CDR3 has 15 amino acids. Germline loops: CDR1 SGHDN, CDR2 FVKESK. Original processing methods: Estimated nucleated cell counts came from reference gene primer amplification. The assay was immunoSEQ multiplex PCR, and TCRdb's table has in-frame clones only and misses some. That table supplies the V and J calls and clone size; D and trimming were determined from the DNA. Counted here are 35,000 to 50,000 clones, more than 75% occurring once; the ten biggest clones make up 13%. The origin of this receptor is a woman aged 70-85 years in a cohort sampled during active COVID-19. Sequencing used peripheral blood. The gene calls are TRBV14 and TRBJ1-3; perhaps TRBD1 as D (6 bases). The CDR3 DNA reads TGTGCCAGCAGCCAATCCGGGGACACTGGAAACACCATATATTTT. Encoded protein: CASSQSGDTGNTIYF.